The clone carrying this T cell receptor beta chain was recorded once. The antigen is not known. The sample originates from a study of T-cell memory formation after mild COVID-19. Study-level information: Largely donor-specific TCR clusters were found.

Trimming stripped 0 bases from V and 4 bases from J, with 18 bases between. The CDR3 consists of 17 residues. CDR1 and CDR2 from the germline V gene are KGHSH and LQKENI. Study-wide results and caveats: Memory cells collected pre-infection included some clones that later responded, suggesting cross-reactive memory joined. Chiefly within CM and EM were the contracting CD4+ clones; CD8+ ones were within EMRA.

UMIs and sample barcodes were carried by the TCR alpha and TCR beta cDNA libraries that 5'RACE produced using constant-segment primers. TCRdb re-called the 5' RACE reads with MiXCR, one entry per CDR3 protein. Of under 400,000 distinct CDR3 sequences in the sample, 25% to 30% are singletons; the top ten hold roughly 14%. The clonotype originates from an adult woman who had mild COVID-19 (a few samples of this study predate the infection). Cell type and time point are not known. The sequencing sample was made of PBMCs or a T cell subset sorted from them (not recorded which). The chain uses TRBV18 and TRBJ1-1; no definite D call. The CDR3 DNA is TGTGCCAGCTCACCACCTTTAGGAGGGCGAGAAGGCACTGAAGCTTTCTTT. Translated: CASSPPLGGREGTEAFF. The full variable domain, its missing parts supplied by reference TRBV18 and TRBJ1-1, is NAGVMQNPRHLVRRRGQEARLRCSPMKGHSHVYWYRQLPEEGLKFMVYLQKENIIDESGMPKERFSAEFPKEGPSILRIQQVVRGDSAAYFCASSPPLGGREGTEAFFGQGTRLTVV.